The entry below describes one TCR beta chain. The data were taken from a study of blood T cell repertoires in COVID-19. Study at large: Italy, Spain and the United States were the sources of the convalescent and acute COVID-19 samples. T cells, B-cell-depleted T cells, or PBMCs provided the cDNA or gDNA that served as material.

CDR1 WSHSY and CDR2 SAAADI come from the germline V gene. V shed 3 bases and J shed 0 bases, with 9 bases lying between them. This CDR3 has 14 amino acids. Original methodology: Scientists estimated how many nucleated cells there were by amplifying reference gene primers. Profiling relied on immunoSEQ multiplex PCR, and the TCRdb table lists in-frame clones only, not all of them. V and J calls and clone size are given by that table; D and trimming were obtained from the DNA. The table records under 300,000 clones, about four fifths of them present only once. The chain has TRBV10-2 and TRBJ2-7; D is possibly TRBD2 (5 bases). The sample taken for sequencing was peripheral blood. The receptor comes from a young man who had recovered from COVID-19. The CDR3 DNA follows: TGCGCCAGCAGTGACTTCGGGGACTCCTACGAGCAGTACGTC. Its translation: CASSDFGDSYEQYV.